This T cell receptor beta chain was found in a study of blood T cell repertoires in COVID-19. On the study more broadly: Acute-phase and convalescent COVID-19 samples originated in the United States, Italy and Spain. PBMCs, B-cell-depleted T cells, or T cells were the source of the cDNA or gDNA that made up the material.

In the authors' workflow: How many nucleated cells were present was estimated from reference gene primer amplification. Some clones are missing from TCRdb's copy, which holds only in-frame ones; the method was immunoSEQ multiplex PCR. V, J and clone size derive from that table, while D and trimming were established from the DNA sequence. The table shows 35,000 to 40,000 clones, with roughly 89% occurring only once. This clone was observed a few times. A read error may produce the germline difference seen at one junction end. CDR1 MNHEY and CDR2 SVGAGI come from the germline V gene. The CDR3 covers 13 residues.

Sequenced: peripheral blood. J is TRBJ1-6 and V is TRBV6-5; no reliable D call. This TCR derives from a human donor in a cohort sampled during active COVID-19. The CDR3 reads CASSLGPNSALHF. The CDR3 nucleotides are TGTGCCAGCAGCCTGGGCCCGAATTCAGCCCTCCACTTT.